Below are 24 T cell receptor beta chains sequenced from a single sample in a study of cytomegalovirus exposure and HLA in healthy donors. Both 60 Vbeta primers and 13 Jbeta primers went into the PCR. Repertoires were generated with immunoSEQ multiplex PCR, while TCRdb's copy carries only in-frame clones and drops some. The sample records over 150,000 clones, 80% to 90% being singletons. The source material was PBMCs. These TCRs come from a girl aged 5-17 years in good health and CMV-seropositive.

This chain connects TRBV4-1 to TRBJ2-1; TRBD2 matches 9 bases. Trimming at V came to 0 bases and at J to 4 bases, leaving 7 bases not matched to a gene. The CDR3 runs to 17 residues. Germline V gene data show CDR1 as MGHRA and CDR2 as YSYEKL. This chain's CDR3 is CASSQERGGVRYNEQFF. The CDR3 DNA follows: TGCGCCAGCAGCCAAGAACGCGGGGGGGTACGGTACAATGAGCAGTTCTTC.

As concerns this clone: The junction shows a germline mismatch at one end, possibly a read error. The V call is TRBV6-1, the J call TRBJ1-5; 9 bases agree with TRBD1. Looked up from germline, CDR1 is MNHNS and CDR2 is SASEGT. This CDR3 has 16 amino acids. As DNA, the CDR3 is TGTGCCAGCAGGGAAGCACAGGGGGCCAGCAATCAGCCCCAGCATTTT. This translates into CASREAQGASNQPQHF.

The chain combines TRBV9 with TRBJ1-3; D is ambiguous. Trimming cost V 4 bases and J 4 bases, with 9 bases left between them. The germline CDR1 and CDR2 sequences are SGDLS and YYNGEE. The CDR3 is 13 residues long. This chain's CDR3 is CASSTSPGNTIYF. DNA of the CDR3: TGTGCCAGCAGCACCAGTCCCGGAAACACCATATATTTT. Complete variable domain (other parts from reference TRBV9 and TRBJ1-3): DSGVTQTPKHLITATGQRVTLRCSPRSGDLSVYWYQQSLDQGLQFLIQYYNGEERAKGNILERFSAQQFPDLHSELNLSSLELGDSALYFCASSTSPGNTIYFGEGSWLTVV.

V and J are TRBV25-1 and TRBJ2-2; D is undetermined. Germline V CDR1 and CDR2: MGHDK, SYGVNS. V lost 4 bases to trimming and J lost 6 bases, with 9 bases between them. The CDR3 is 13 amino acids. CDR3 sequence: CASSVFRAGELFF. The CDR3 DNA reads as TGTGCCAGCAGTGTGTTTCGCGCCGGGGAGCTGTTTTTT.

The chain joins TRBV5-4 to TRBJ1-2; tentatively, D is TRBD1 (5 bases). The CDR3 covers 15 residues. Germline CDR1 SGHNT, CDR2 YYREEE (reference sequence). With 4 bases removed from V and 3 bases from J, the gap between germline ends came to 16 bases. CDR3 bases: TGTGCCAGCAGCCCCGGGGGGGGTCGAGACTATGGCTACACCTTC. Protein: CASSPGGGRDYGYTF.

This chain links TRBV9 with TRBJ2-5; 12 bases match TRBD2. The germline V gene has CDR1 SGDLS and CDR2 YYNGEE. With V trimmed by 4 bases and J by 5 bases, 3 bases remained unmatched. The CDR3 is made up of 14 amino acids. The CDR3 is CASSPGLAGETQYF. CDR3 DNA sequence: TGTGCCAGCAGCCCGGGACTAGCGGGTGAGACCCAGTACTTC.

V and J are TRBV19 and TRBJ1-5, with D perhaps TRBD1 (6 bases). CDR1 is LNHDA, CDR2 SQIVND, per germline (reference sequence). The CDR3 loop spans 16 amino acids. Trimming shortened V by 5 bases and J by 1 base, and 15 bases separated the two germline ends. CDR3 sequence reads: CASSPPGVMSNQPQHF. The CDR3 region has the DNA TGTGCCAGTAGTCCACCAGGGGTGATGAGCAATCAGCCCCAGCATTTT.

The chain links TRBV7-2 to TRBJ2-7; the D gene is possibly TRBD1 (5 bases). Germline lookup yields CDR1 SGHTA and CDR2 FQGNSA. CDR3 size: 15 residues. The V end was cut by 5 bases, the J end by 5 bases, with 19 bases between. The CDR3 nucleotides read TGTGCCAGCAGCCAAGAACCAGGGTTTGGGAACGAGCAGTACTTC. Amino acids: CASSQEPGFGNEQYF. The variable domain in full, completed from reference TRBV7-2 and TRBJ2-7, reads GAGVSQSPSNKVTEKGKDVELRCDPISGHTALYWYRQSLGQGLEFLIYFQGNSAPDKSGLPSDRFSAERTGGSVSTLTIQRTQQEDSAVYLCASSQEPGFGNEQYFGPGTRLTVT.

The V gene is TRBV5-5, the J gene TRBJ1-1; D may be TRBD1 (6 bases). V gave up 3 bases and J gave up 1 base, with 13 bases separating them. The germline V gene has CDR1 SGHKS and CDR2 YYEKEE (reference sequence). The CDR3 contains 15 residues. The chain's CDR3 is CASSSSGTPNTEAFF. The CDR3 coding sequence is TGTGCCAGCAGCTCCTCCGGGACACCGAACACTGAAGCTTTCTTT.

The chain joins TRBV19 to TRBJ1-1, with TRBD1 as a possible D gene (6 bases). CDR1 and CDR2 (germline): LNHDA, SQIVND (reference sequence). The CDR3 covers 14 residues. The V and J ends lost 5 bases and 6 bases respectively, with 16 bases between them. This CDR3 is CASSPGQRPPEAFF. CDR3 DNA: TGTGCCAGTAGTCCCGGACAGCGACCCCCTGAAGCTTTCTTT.

This clone has more than one count but fewer than ten. The genes are TRBV6-4 and TRBJ2-1, with D possibly matching TRBD1 (5 bases). The CDR3 spans 13 residues. Germline V lookup: CDR1 MRHNA, CDR2 SNTAGT. The ends were cut back, 7 bases at V and 3 bases at J, with 10 bases in the middle. CDR3 loop: CASTLTDYNEQFF. CDR3 bases: TGTGCCAGCACACTGACAGACTACAATGAGCAGTTCTTC.

This clone came up once. The chain links TRBV7-6 to TRBJ1-3; D is possibly TRBD1 (5 bases). Trimming took 4 bases from V and 4 from J, leaving 8 bases between them. Per the germline V gene, CDR1 is SGHVS and CDR2 is FNYEAQ. The CDR3 has 13 residues. The CDR3 here is CASSSAGGNTIYF. DNA for the CDR3: TGTGCCAGCAGCTCCGCAGGGGGAAACACCATATATTTT. Drawing the rest from reference TRBV7-6 and TRBJ1-3, the complete variable domain is GAGVSQSPRYKVTKRGQDVALRCDPISGHVSLYWYRQALGQGPEFLTYFNYEAQQDKSGLPNDRFSAERPEGSISTLTIQRTEQRDSAMYRCASSSAGGNTIYFGEGSWLTVV.

The CDR3 sequence is CASSQDVLKGAMNTEAFF. The CDR3 DNA is TGCGCCAGCAGCCAAGATGTGTTGAAAGGAGCCATGAACACTGAAGCTTTCTTT. The V and J genes are TRBV4-1 and TRBJ1-1; D is ambiguous. Looked up from germline, CDR1 is MGHRA and CDR2 is YSYEKL. CDR3 length: 18 residues. Trimming shortened V by 0 bases and J by 0 bases, and 17 bases separated the two germline ends.

J is TRBJ1-2 and V is TRBV6-5; weak D call: TRBD1 (6 bases). CDR1 and CDR2 (germline): MNHEY, SVGAGI. The CDR3 covers 15 residues. V lost 0 bases and J lost 2, with 10 bases in between. In DNA, the CDR3 is TGTGCCAGCAGTTACTCGACCGGGACAAACTATGGCTACACCTTC. Translating it yields CASSYSTGTNYGYTF.

The gene calls are TRBV7-8 and TRBJ2-5; maybe TRBD1 (6 bases). Per germline, CDR1 SGHVS and CDR2 FQNEAQ. The CDR3 length is 14 residues. Trimming pared 0 bases from V and 4 bases from J, leaving 9 bases between. CDR3 coding DNA: TGTGCCAGCAGCTTAGCGATACAGGGAGAGACCCAGTACTTC. This gives the protein CASSLAIQGETQYF.

This clone has just a few counts. The gene calls are TRBV5-1 and TRBJ2-3; the D gene is possibly TRBD2 (5 bases). There are 14 residues in the CDR3. V lost 0 bases to trimming and J lost 6 bases, with 11 bases between them. Germline values: CDR1 SGHRS, CDR2 YFSETQ. Here the CDR3 reads CASSLERVRDTQYF. The CDR3 nucleotides are TGCGCCAGCAGCTTGGAGAGGGTTCGGGATACGCAGTATTTT. The full variable domain, completed using reference TRBV5-1 and TRBJ2-3, is KAGVTQTPRYLIKTRGQQVTLSCSPISGHRSVSWYQQTPGQGLQFLFEYFSETQRNKGNFPGRFSGRQFSNSRSEMNVSTLELGDSALYLCASSLERVRDTQYFGPGTRLTVL.

Within the sample, this clone is medium-sized. The CDR3 is CASSETVEPDSPLHF. Written as DNA, the CDR3 is TGTGCCAGCAGCGAGACCGTGGAGCCTGATTCACCCCTCCACTTT. The chain combines TRBV6-1 with TRBJ1-6; D gene unclear. The CDR3 is 15 residues long. Germline V lookup: CDR1 MNHNS, CDR2 SASEGT. Trimming cost V 6 bases and J 8 bases, with 17 bases left between them.

The chain recombines TRBV2 with TRBJ1-3; D might be TRBD1 (5 bases). Per the germline V gene, CDR1 is SNHLY and CDR2 is FYNNEI. Trimming shortened V by 3 bases and J by 2 bases, and 11 bases separated the two germline ends. The CDR3 is 15 residues long. CDR3 region: CASSDRGRAGNTIYF. The CDR3 nucleotides read TGTGCCAGCAGTGATAGGGGCAGGGCTGGAAACACCATATATTTT.

This rearrangement joins TRBV28 to TRBJ1-2; TRBD1 might be the D (6 bases). V lost 6 bases to trimming and J lost 4 bases, with 15 bases between them. CDR1 and CDR2 from the germline V gene are MDHEN and SYDVKM. The CDR3 runs 14 residues. CDR3 DNA: TGTGCCAGCAGAGCTACGGACAGATTCTATGGCTACACCTTC. Its protein product is CASRATDRFYGYTF.

This clone was counted a single time. V and J are TRBV27 and TRBJ1-5; TRBD1 is a possible D gene (6 bases). The V end was cut by 5 bases, the J end by 11 bases, with 22 bases between. This CDR3 region has 15 residues. The germline CDR1 and CDR2 sequences are MNHEY and SMNVEV (reference sequence). The CDR3 nucleotides read TGTGCCAGCAGTCCGAAAGGACAGAACGTGAAGGCCCAGCATTTT. Protein: CASSPKGQNVKAQHF.

V is TRBV2 and J is TRBJ1-2, with a possible D match to TRBD1 (5 bases). Germline loops: CDR1 SNHLY, CDR2 FYNNEI. V was clipped by 1 base and J by 2 bases, with 8 bases between them. This CDR3 has 14 residues. The CDR3 region is CASSEDRTNYGYTF. The CDR3 DNA follows: TGTGCCAGCAGTGAAGACAGGACGAACTATGGCTACACCTTC.

This chain connects TRBV6-5 to TRBJ2-3, with 8 bases aligning to TRBD2. This CDR3 contains 13 residues. With V trimmed by 5 bases and J by 5 bases, 3 bases remained unmatched. Germline CDR1 MNHEY, CDR2 SVGAGI. The CDR3 reads CASSAGGGDTQYF. CDR3 DNA sequence: TGTGCCAGCAGTGCGGGGGGCGGAGATACGCAGTATTTT.

The chain employs TRBV2 and TRBJ1-1; 9 bases are shared with TRBD1. Germline V gives CDR1 SNHLY, CDR2 FYNNEI. This CDR3 is built from 13 residues. The V gene end was trimmed by 11 bases and the J gene end by 5 bases; junction bases not matched to a gene: 9. This chain's CDR3 is CAYRDRASTEAFF. The CDR3 DNA reads as TGTGCCTACCGGGACAGGGCTTCAACTGAAGCTTTCTTT.

This clone has only a few counts. The CDR3 coding sequence is TGTGCCAGTATGCCCAGTAGCGGGGGGTACAATGAGCAGTTCTTC. Its translation is CASMPSSGGYNEQFF. This chain links TRBV19 with TRBJ2-1, with 10 bases aligning to TRBD2. J was trimmed by 4 bases and V by 7 bases; bases with no gene match: 7. The CDR3 is made up of 15 amino acids. From germline, CDR1 is LNHDA and CDR2 SQIVND (reference sequence).